This TCR beta chain emerged from a study of T cell changes during pregnancy in multiple sclerosis. CDR1 and CDR2 from the germline V gene are MGHRA and YSYEKL. J was trimmed by 10 bases and V by 4 bases; bases with no gene match: 18. The CDR3 extends over 18 amino acids. Some clones are missing from TCRdb's copy, which holds only in-frame ones; the method was immunoSEQ multiplex PCR. The sample holds 100,000 or so clones; 85% to 95% are singletons and the top ten take roughly 0.9%. This TCR derives from a female donor with multiple sclerosis, enrolled in a pregnancy study. The starting material was peripheral blood, obtained before pregnancy. The chain carries TRBV4-1 and TRBJ2-6, with 8 bases that match TRBD1. In DNA form, the CDR3 reads TGCGCCAGCAGCCCTGTACGCTTGGACAGGGAGATTTGGAACGTCCTGACTTTC. The encoded protein is CASSPVRLDREIWNVLTF.